Listed below are T cell receptor beta chains from one sample, sequenced in a study of T cell repertoires in cytomegalovirus infection. TCRdb used MiXCR to reprocess the reads, holding one entry per CDR3 protein. Here the sample spans just under 550,000 distinct CDR3 sequences, roughly 29% being singletons. Sequenced sample: PBMCs. The origin of the receptors is a human donor in good health (CMV status not recorded). Some clones in this sample may be carry-over from other donors' samples. CDR3s include the opening cysteine and the closing phenylalanine or tryptophan. A D gene is named only where the DNA matches it firmly. A clone size is listed for some rows: how often the clone was seen (once, few, many), or a class if it is expanded.

clone size	V gene	D gene	J gene	CDR3 length	CDR3 DNA	CDR3 protein
.	TRBV19	.	TRBJ2-1	15	TGTGCCAGTAGTAGACGGGACGGAAGCCGGAGTGAGCAGTTCTTC	CASSRRDGSRSEQFF
many	TRBV7-2	TRBD1	TRBJ1-1	14	TGTGCCAGCAGCCCAATACAGGGGATCACTGAAGCTTTCTTT	CASSPIQGITEAFF
.	TRBV7-6	.	TRBJ1-1	13	TGTGTCAGCAGCTCTCTAATGAACACTGAAGCTTTCTTT	CVSSSLMNTEAFF
.	TRBV5-1	.	TRBJ2-7	14	TGCGCCAGCAGTCAACAGGCAGAACGGTACGAGCAGTACTTC	CASSQQAERYEQYF
.	TRBV7-2	.	TRBJ2-3	13	TGTGCCAGCAGGCACCCTAGCACAGATACGCAGTATTTT	CASRHPSTDTQYF
.	TRBV27	TRBD1	TRBJ1-1	18	TGTGCCAGCAGTTTCTATCCCAAGCAGGGGGCTTCAGGAACTGAAGCTTTCTTT	CASSFYPKQGASGTEAFF
few	TRBV5-5	.	TRBJ2-1	17	TGTGCCAGCAGCTTGGCCCTGGGCGGTAGCTCCTACAATGAGCAGTTCTTC	CASSLALGGSSYNEQFF
many	TRBV7-2	.	TRBJ1-5	13	TGTGCCAGCAGCTCAGGATTGAATCAGCCCCAGCATTTT	CASSSGLNQPQHF
.	TRBV30	.	TRBJ1-5	15	TGTGCCTGGAGTGCGGCGCCAAGGGGCAATCAGCCCCAGCATTTT	CAWSAAPRGNQPQHF
.	TRBV12-3/TRBV12-4	TRBD2	TRBJ2-7	16	TGTGCCAGCAGTTTAGGGCTAGCGGGAGCCTTCGACGAGCAGTACTTC	CASSLGLAGAFDEQYF
.	TRBV5-4	TRBD1	TRBJ2-1	16	TGTGCCAGCAGCTCACACGCCCCAGGGGGATACAATGAGCAGTTCTTC	CASSSHAPGGYNEQFF
.	TRBV29-1	.	TRBJ1-1	11	TGCAGCGTTGAATTAGGGGCTGAAGCTTTCTTT	CSVELGAEAFF
.	TRBV20-1	.	TRBJ2-1	17	TGCAGTGCTAGTCCAATAGAACCGGGGTTCGAATACAATGAGCAGTTCTTC	CSASPIEPGFEYNEQFF
.	TRBV11-2	.	TRBJ1-1	11	TGTGCCAGCAGGTTCCTTGGCGAAGCTTTCTTT	CASRFLGEAFF
few	TRBV12-5	TRBD1	TRBJ1-5	16	TGTGCTAGTGGTTGGGGGACAGCGGGGACCAATCAGCCCCAGCATTTT	CASGWGTAGTNQPQHF
.	TRBV7-8	TRBD2	TRBJ2-3	15	TGTGCCAGCAGCTGGAATAGCGGGAGCACAGATACGCAGTATTTT	CASSWNSGSTDTQYF
few	TRBV5-5	.	TRBJ2-3	16	TGTGCCAGCAGCTTGGGAGGTGGCCGCGACGGAGATACGCAGTATTTT	CASSLGGGRDGDTQYF
many	TRBV7-2	.	TRBJ2-3	17	TGTGCCAGCAGCTCCTCCAGCATGAGCATAACCACAGATACGCAGTATTTT	CASSSSSMSITTDTQYF
.	TRBV18	TRBD2	TRBJ2-7	15	TGTGCCAGCTCACCAGGGACTAGCGAGTCCTACGAGCAGTACTTC	CASSPGTSESYEQYF
few	TRBV19	.	TRBJ1-3	15	TGTGCCAGTACCCCGGACAGCTACTCTGGAAACACCATATATTTT	CASTPDSYSGNTIYF
.	TRBV5-5	.	TRBJ2-7	15	TGTGCCAGCAGCTTGGAGGGACGGAGTTCCTACGAGCAGTACTTC	CASSLEGRSSYEQYF
few	TRBV20-1	.	TRBJ2-2	15	TGCAGTGCTAGCCCCTTGACTCTGAACACCGGGGAGCTGTTTTTT	CSASPLTLNTGELFF
few	TRBV5-6	.	TRBJ1-4	16	TGTGCCAGCAGCCCGTATGACAGACTTACTAATGAAAAACTGTTTTTT	CASSPYDRLTNEKLFF
many	TRBV7-3	.	TRBJ2-7	13	TGTGCCAGCAGCGCCACTAAGGGTGCCAAGCAGTACTTC	CASSATKGAKQYF
many	TRBV12-3/TRBV12-4	.	TRBJ1-2	14	TGTGCCAGCAGTTTGAATGTTGGGGCTGAGGGCTACACCTTC	CASSLNVGAEGYTF
few	TRBV30	.	TRBJ2-1	14	TGTGCCTGGAGTGTCCTGGCCCCGGGGGATGAGCAGTTCTTC	CAWSVLAPGDEQFF
few	TRBV6-2/TRBV6-3	.	TRBJ2-5	12	TGTGCCAGCAGTTACCCCAGGGGGACCCAGTACTTC	CASSYPRGTQYF
.	TRBV10-3	TRBD2	TRBJ2-2	15	TGTGCCATCAGATCTGGCGGGAGCAACACCGGGGAGCTGTTTTTT	CAIRSGGSNTGELFF
.	TRBV29-1	TRBD1	TRBJ2-3	13	TGCAGCGTTGAGCGACAGGGGGCAGATACGCAGTATTTT	CSVERQGADTQYF
.	TRBV12-3/TRBV12-4	.	TRBJ2-1	12	TGTGCCAGCAGCCCCTCGGTCAATGAGCAGTTCTTC	CASSPSVNEQFF
.	TRBV23-1	TRBD1	TRBJ2-3	20	TGCGCCAGCAGTCAACACCCACCACCCAGGGACAGGGTGTTTCAGGATACGCAGTATTTT	CASSQHPPPRDRVFQDTQYF
.	TRBV13	.	TRBJ2-2	15	TGTGCCAGCACCTCTAATAGCGGGAACACCGGGGAGCTGTTTTTT	CASTSNSGNTGELFF
many	TRBV6-6	.	TRBJ1-1	13	TGTGCCAGCATCAGGACAGCGAACACTGAAGCTTTCTTT	CASIRTANTEAFF
.	TRBV9	.	TRBJ2-2	13	TGTGCCAGCAGCGTAGCTACCCCCGGGGAGCTGTTTTTT	CASSVATPGELFF
many	TRBV7-2	TRBD2	TRBJ2-7	17	TGTGCCAGCAGCTTACGGTCTTTTGCGGGAGGTCCCTACGAGCAGTACTTC	CASSLRSFAGGPYEQYF
.	TRBV28	TRBD1	TRBJ2-1	15	TGTGCCAGCAAGGCGGAAGGGACAGGGTTCAATGAGCAGTTCTTC	CASKAEGTGFNEQFF
.	TRBV20-1	.	TRBJ2-7	12	TGCAGTGCCACAGGGTCGCCCTACGAGCAGTACTTC	CSATGSPYEQYF
few	TRBV6-2/TRBV6-3	TRBD1	TRBJ1-1	16	TGTGCCAGCAGTGAAACTGGGACAGGGAAGAACACTGAAGCTTTCTTT	CASSETGTGKNTEAFF
.	TRBV11-2	.	TRBJ1-5	15	TGTGCCAGCAGCCAGGGCTTGTTGAGCAATCAGCCCCAGCATTTT	CASSQGLLSNQPQHF
many	TRBV6-2/TRBV6-3	TRBD2	TRBJ2-7	16	TGTGCCAGTCATGCGGGGGGGACTAGCTCCGTCTACGAGCAGTACTTC	CASHAGGTSSVYEQYF
.	TRBV5-6	.	TRBJ1-3	16	TGTGCCAGCAGCTTGGAACAGGCCTACTCTGGAAACACCATATATTTT	CASSLEQAYSGNTIYF
few	TRBV29-1	TRBD2	TRBJ2-1	14	TGCAGCTCGGGAAGGCGGCTAGCGGGAGGTGAGCAGTTCTTC	CSSGRRLAGGEQFF
few	TRBV19	.	TRBJ1-5	16	TGTGCCAGTATGGGGAAATCGGGACCGAGCAATCAGCCCCAGCATTTT	CASMGKSGPSNQPQHF
.	TRBV6-2/TRBV6-3	.	TRBJ2-1	12	TGTGCCAGCAGTTACGCGGTACGGGAGCAGTTCTTC	CASSYAVREQFF
few	TRBV12-3/TRBV12-4	.	TRBJ2-1	15	TGTGCCAGCAGCGGATGGGGGCCCCCCTACAATGAGCAGTTCTTC	CASSGWGPPYNEQFF
few	TRBV7-8	.	TRBJ2-2	14	TGTGCCAGCAGGCGGGGATCGAACACCGGGGAGCTGTTTTTT	CASRRGSNTGELFF
.	TRBV29-1	TRBD1	TRBJ2-1	13	TGCAGCGTTACCCGACAGGGTACCCATGAGCAGTTCTTC	CSVTRQGTHEQFF
many	TRBV7-2	.	TRBJ2-5	15	TGTGCCAGCAGCTTAACGCGGCGGGTCCAAGAGACCCAGTACTTC	CASSLTRRVQETQYF
few	TRBV19	.	TRBJ1-4	15	TGTGCCAGTAGTATTCCCGGGCTCGGGGATGAAAAACTGTTTTTT	CASSIPGLGDEKLFF
.	TRBV25-1	TRBD2	TRBJ2-1	16	TGTGCCAGCAGTGCATTCGGACTAGCGGGAAATAATGAGCAGTTCTTC	CASSAFGLAGNNEQFF
few	TRBV6-2/TRBV6-3	TRBD2	TRBJ2-1	17	TGTGCCAGCAACTCGAGAGCCGGGACTAGCGGGAGCAATGAGCAGTTCTTC	CASNSRAGTSGSNEQFF
few	TRBV5-1	TRBD1	TRBJ1-6	14	TGCGCCAGCAGCTTGCCAGGGGGGAACTCACCCCTCCACTTT	CASSLPGGNSPLHF